This T cell receptor beta chain is drawn from a study of blood T cell repertoires in COVID-19. Worth noting for this clone: This sample includes further DNA sequences coding for the same CDR3.

Germline loops: CDR1 MNHNS, CDR2 SASEGT. V was trimmed by 2 bases and J by 1 base, leaving 8 bases between them. CDR3 length equals 14 residues. Researchers sorted participants into cohorts using their self-reported clinical history. TCRdb keeps only in-frame clones here, not all; method: immunoSEQ multiplex PCR. The sample has a few hundred thousand clones, around four fifths seen once. This rearrangement joins TRBV6-1 to TRBJ1-1; a weak D match, TRBD1 (6 bases). This receptor was taken from a man in his forties who had recovered from COVID-19. Sequencing was performed on PBMCs or T cells enriched from blood (not recorded which). CDR3 sequence reads: CASSEQGRNTEAFF. CDR3 sequence (DNA): TGTGCCAGCAGTGAACAGGGGAGGAACACTGAAGCTTTCTTT.